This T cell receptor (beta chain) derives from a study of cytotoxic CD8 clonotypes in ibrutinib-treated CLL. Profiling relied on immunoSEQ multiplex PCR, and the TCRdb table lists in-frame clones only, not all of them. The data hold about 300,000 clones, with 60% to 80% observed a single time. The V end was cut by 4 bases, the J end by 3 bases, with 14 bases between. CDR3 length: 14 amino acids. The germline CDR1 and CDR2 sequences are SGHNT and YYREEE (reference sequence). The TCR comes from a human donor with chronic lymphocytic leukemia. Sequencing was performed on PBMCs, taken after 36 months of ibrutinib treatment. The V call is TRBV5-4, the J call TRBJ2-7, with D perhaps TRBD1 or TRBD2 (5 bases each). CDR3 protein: CASSHRDGVYEQYF. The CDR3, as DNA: TGTGCCAGCAGCCACCGGGACGGAGTCTACGAGCAGTACTTC.